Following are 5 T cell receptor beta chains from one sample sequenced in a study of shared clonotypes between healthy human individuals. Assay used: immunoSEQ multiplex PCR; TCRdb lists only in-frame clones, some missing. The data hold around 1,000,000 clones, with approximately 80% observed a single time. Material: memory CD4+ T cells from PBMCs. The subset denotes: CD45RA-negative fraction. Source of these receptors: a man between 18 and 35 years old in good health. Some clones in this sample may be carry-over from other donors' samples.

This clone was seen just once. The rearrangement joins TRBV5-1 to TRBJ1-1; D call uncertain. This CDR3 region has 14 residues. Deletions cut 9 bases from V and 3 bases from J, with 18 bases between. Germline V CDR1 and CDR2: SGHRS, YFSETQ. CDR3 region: CATKTTLMDTEAFF. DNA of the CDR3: TGCGCCACCAAGACGACCCTAATGGACACTGAAGCTTTCTTT. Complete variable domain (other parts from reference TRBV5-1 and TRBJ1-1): KAGVTQTPRYLIKTRGQQVTLSCSPISGHRSVSWYQQTPGQGLQFLFEYFSETQRNKGNFPGRFSGRQFSNSRSEMNVSTLELGDSALYLCATKTTLMDTEAFFGQGTRLTVV.

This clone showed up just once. The CDR3 DNA sequence: TGTGCCAGCAGCCAAGAATTAAGGGGAGTAGATACGCAGTATTTT. It codes for CASSQELRGVDTQYF. This sequence joins TRBV14 and TRBJ2-3, with D possibly called TRBD1 or TRBD2 (5 bases each). The CDR3 is 15 residues long. V was shortened by 0 bases and J by 5 bases, with 12 bases between the two germline ends. Germline values: CDR1 SGHDN, CDR2 FVKESK. The entire variable domain, with the rest obtained from reference TRBV14 and TRBJ2-3, is as follows: EAGVTQFPSHSVIEKGQTVTLRCDPISGHDNLYWYRRVMGKEIKFLLHFVKESKQDESGMPNNRFLAERTGGTYSTLKVQPAELEDSGVYFCASSQELRGVDTQYFGPGTRLTVL.

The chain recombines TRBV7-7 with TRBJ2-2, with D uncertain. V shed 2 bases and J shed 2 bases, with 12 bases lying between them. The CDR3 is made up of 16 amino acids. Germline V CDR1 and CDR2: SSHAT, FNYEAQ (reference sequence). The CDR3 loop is CASSLRVARNTGELFF. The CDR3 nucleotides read TGTGCCAGCAGCTTAAGGGTAGCCAGAAACACCGGGGAGCTGTTTTTT.

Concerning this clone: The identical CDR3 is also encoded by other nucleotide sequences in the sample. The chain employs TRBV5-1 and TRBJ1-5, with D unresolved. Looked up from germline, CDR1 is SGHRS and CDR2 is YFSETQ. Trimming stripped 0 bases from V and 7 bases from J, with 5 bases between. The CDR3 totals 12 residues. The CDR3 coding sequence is TGCGCCAGCAGCTTGGAGGGACAGCCCCAGCATTTT. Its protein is CASSLEGQPQHF.

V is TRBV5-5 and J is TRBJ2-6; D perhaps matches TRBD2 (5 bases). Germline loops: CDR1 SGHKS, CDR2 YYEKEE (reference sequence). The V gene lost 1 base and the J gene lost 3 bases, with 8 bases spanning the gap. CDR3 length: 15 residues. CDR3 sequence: CASSLSGLGANVLTF. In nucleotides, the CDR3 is TGTGCCAGCAGCTTGTCCGGACTTGGGGCCAACGTCCTGACTTTC.